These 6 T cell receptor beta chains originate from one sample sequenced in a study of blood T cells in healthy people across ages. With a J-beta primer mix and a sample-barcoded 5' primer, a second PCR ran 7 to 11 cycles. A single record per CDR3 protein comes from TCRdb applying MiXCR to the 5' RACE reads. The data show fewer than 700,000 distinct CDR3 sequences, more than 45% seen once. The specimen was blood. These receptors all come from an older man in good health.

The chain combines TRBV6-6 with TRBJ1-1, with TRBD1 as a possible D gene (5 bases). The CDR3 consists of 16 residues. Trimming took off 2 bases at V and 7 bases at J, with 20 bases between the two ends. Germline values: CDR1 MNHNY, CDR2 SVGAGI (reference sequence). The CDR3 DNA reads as TGTGCCAGCAGTTACACTGCTAGTGGGGCTCGGGATGAAGCTTTCTTT. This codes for CASSYTASGARDEAFF.

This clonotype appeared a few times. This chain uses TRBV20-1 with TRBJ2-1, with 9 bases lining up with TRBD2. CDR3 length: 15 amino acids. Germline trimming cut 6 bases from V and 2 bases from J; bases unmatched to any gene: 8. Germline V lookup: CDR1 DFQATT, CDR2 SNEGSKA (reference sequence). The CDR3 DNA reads TGCAGTGCCCAAGATAGACTAGCGGCCTACAATGAGCAGTTCTTC. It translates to CSAQDRLAAYNEQFF.

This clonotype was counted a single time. DNA of the CDR3: TGCAGTGCTAGTGCTGAGGGGGGCCGCGAGACCCAGTACTTC. Its translation is CSASAEGGRETQYF. The V and J genes are TRBV20-1 and TRBJ2-7; D could derive from TRBD1 or TRBD2 (6 bases each). The better agreement between TRBJ2-5 and the DNA end casts doubt on the J call. The CDR3 sequence is 14 residues long. Germline V CDR1 and CDR2: DFQATT, SNEGSKA (reference sequence).

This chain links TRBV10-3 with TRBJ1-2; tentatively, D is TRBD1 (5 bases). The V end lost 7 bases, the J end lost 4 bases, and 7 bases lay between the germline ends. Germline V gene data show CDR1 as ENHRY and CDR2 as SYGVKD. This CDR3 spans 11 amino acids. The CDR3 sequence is CAITGTYGYTF. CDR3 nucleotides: TGTGCCATCACAGGGACCTATGGCTACACCTTC.

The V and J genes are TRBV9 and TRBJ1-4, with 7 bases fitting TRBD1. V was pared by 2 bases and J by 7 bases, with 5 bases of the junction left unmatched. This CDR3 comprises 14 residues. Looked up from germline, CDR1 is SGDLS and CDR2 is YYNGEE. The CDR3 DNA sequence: TGTGCCAGCAGCGTCGACAGGGTTAGTGAAAAACTGTTTTTT. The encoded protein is CASSVDRVSEKLFF.

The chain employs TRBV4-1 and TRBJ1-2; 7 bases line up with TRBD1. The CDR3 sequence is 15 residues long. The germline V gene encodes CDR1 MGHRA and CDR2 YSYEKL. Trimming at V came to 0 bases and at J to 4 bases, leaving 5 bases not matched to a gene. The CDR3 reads CASSQERGLIYGYTF. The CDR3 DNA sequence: TGCGCCAGCAGCCAAGAAAGGGGGCTGATCTATGGCTACACCTTC.